This T cell receptor (beta chain) was captured in a study of cytomegalovirus exposure and HLA in healthy donors. PCR used 60 Vbeta primers and 13 Jbeta primers. Clones were read by immunoSEQ multiplex PCR, and TCRdb kept only the in-frame ones, dropping some. The sample records roughly 180,000 clones, 75% to 90% being singletons. The sequencing input was PBMCs. This TCR was sampled from a boy younger than 10 in good health and CMV-seronegative.

For the CDR3, the DNA is TGTGCCAGCAGCTGGGACAGGGGGTGGGAGACCCAGTACTTC. It encodes CASSWDRGWETQYF. The chain links TRBV5-6 to TRBJ2-5; 11 nucleotides agree with TRBD1. The trim removed 3 bases at V and 5 bases at J, leaving 3 bases unmatched. The germline V gene has CDR1 SGHDT and CDR2 YYEEEE. This CDR3 has 14 residues. Together with reference TRBV5-6 and TRBJ2-5, the CDR3 gives the full variable domain: DAGVTQSPTHLIKTRGQQVTLRCSPKSGHDTVSWYQQALGQGPQFIFQYYEEEERQRGNFPDRFSGHQFPNYSSELNVNALLLGDSALYLCASSWDRGWETQYFGPGTRLLVL.